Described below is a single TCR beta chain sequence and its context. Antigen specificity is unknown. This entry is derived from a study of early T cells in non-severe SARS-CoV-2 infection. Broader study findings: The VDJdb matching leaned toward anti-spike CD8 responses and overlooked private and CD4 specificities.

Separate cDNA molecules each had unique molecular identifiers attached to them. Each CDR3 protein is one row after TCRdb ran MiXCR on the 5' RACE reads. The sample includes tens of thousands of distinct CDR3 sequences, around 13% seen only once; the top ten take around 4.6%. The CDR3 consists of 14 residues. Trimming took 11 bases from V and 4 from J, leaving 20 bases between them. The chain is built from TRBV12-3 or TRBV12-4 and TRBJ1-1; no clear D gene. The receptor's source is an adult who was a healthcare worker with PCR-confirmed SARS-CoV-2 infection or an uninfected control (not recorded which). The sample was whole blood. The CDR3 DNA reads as TGTGCCGTATCCCGGTCCAGCGCGGCCACTGAAGCTTTCTTT. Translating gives CAVSRSSAATEAFF.